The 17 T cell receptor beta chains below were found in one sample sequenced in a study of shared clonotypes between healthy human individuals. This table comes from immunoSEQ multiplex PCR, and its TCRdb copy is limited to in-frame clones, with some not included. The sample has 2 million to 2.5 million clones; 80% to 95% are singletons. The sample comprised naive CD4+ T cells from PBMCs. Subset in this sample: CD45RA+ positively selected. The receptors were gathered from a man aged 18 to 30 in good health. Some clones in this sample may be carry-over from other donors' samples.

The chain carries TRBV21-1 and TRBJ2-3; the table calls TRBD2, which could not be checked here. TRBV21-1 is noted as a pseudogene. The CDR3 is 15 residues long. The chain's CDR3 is CASSKRDQGGDTQYF. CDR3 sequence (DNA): TGTGCCAGCAGCAAACGCGACCAAGGAGGAGATACGCAGTATTTT.

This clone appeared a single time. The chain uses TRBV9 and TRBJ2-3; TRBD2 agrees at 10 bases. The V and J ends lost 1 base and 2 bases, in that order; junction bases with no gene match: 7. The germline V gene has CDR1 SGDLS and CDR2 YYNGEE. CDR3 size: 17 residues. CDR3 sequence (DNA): TGTGCCAGCAGCGTACTAGCGGGAGTTTCCCCCACAGATACGCAGTATTTT. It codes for CASSVLAGVSPTDTQYF.

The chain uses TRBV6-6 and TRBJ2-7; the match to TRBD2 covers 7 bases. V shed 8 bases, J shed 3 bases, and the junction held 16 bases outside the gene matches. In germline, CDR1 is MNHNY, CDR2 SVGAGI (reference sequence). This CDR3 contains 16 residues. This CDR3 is CASRSNVRENSYEQYF. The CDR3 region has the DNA TGTGCCAGCCGTAGTAATGTGCGGGAGAACAGCTACGAGCAGTACTTC.

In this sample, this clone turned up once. The CDR3 DNA sequence: TGTGCCAGCAGCAGTCGGCCCGGCCAAGAGACCCAGTACTTC. Translating gives CASSSRPGQETQYF. The chain recombines TRBV9 with TRBJ2-5; no reliable D call. V shed 4 bases and J shed 1 base, with 11 bases lying between them. This CDR3 is built from 14 residues. The germline CDR1 and CDR2 sequences are SGDLS and YYNGEE.

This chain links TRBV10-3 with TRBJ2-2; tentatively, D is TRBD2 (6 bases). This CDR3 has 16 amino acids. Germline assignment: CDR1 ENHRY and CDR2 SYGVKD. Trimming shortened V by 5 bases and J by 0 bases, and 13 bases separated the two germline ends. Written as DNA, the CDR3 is TGTGCCATCAGTTCAGGCGGGACCGCGAACACCGGGGAGCTGTTTTTT. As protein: CAISSGGTANTGELFF.

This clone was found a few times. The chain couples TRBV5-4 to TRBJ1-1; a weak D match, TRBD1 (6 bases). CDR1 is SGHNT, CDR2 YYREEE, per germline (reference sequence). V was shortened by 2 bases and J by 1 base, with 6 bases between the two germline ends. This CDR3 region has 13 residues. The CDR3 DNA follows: TGTGCCAGCAGCTTCAGGGGGAACACTGAAGCTTTCTTT. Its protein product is CASSFRGNTEAFF.

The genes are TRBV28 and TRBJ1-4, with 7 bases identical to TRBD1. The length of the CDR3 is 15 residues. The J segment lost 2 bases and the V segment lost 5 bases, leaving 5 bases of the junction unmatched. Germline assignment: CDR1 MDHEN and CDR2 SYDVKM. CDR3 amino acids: CASSNLGQTNEKLFF. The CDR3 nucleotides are TGTGCCAGCAGTAACTTGGGACAGACTAATGAAAAACTGTTTTTT.

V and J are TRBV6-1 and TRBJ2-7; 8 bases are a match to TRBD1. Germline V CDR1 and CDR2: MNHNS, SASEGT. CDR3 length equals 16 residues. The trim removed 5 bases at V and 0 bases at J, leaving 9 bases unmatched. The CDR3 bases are TGTGCCAGCAGTAAAGGACAGGGCTCCGACTCCTACGAGCAGTACTTC. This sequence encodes CASSKGQGSDSYEQYF.

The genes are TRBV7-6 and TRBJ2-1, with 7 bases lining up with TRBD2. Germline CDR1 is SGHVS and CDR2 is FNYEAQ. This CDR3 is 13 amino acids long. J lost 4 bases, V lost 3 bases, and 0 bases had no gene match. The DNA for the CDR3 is TGTGCCAGCAGCTTTAGCGGGTACAATGAGCAGTTCTTC. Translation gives CASSFSGYNEQFF.

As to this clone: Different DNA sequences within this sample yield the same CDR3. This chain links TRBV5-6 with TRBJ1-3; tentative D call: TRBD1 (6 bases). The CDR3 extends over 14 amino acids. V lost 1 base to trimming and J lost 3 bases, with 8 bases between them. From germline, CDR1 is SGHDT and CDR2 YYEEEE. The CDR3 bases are TGTGCCAGCAGCTTGCAGGGGAATGGAAACACCATATATTTT. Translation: CASSLQGNGNTIYF.

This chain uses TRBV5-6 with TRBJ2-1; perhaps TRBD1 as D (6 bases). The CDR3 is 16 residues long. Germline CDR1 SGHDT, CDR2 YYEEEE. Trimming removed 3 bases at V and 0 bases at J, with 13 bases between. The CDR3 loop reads CASSSGTPSSYNEQFF. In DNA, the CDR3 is TGTGCCAGCAGCTCGGGGACACCTAGCTCCTACAATGAGCAGTTCTTC.

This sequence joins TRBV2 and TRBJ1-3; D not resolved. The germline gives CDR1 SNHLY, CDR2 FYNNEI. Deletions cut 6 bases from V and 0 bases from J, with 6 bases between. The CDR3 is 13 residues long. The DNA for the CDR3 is TGTGCCAGCAGCCTGTACTCTGGAAACACCATATATTTT. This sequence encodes CASSLYSGNTIYF.

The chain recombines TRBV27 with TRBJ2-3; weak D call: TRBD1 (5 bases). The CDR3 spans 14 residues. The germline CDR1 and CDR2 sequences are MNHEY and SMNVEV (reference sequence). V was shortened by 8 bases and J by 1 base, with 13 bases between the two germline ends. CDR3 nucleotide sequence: TGTGCCAGCGGCCATTTAGGGGGCACAGATACGCAGTATTTT. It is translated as CASGHLGGTDTQYF.

The CDR3 sequence is CASSLWTSGRSTGELFF. DNA of the CDR3: TGTGCCAGCAGCTTATGGACTAGCGGGAGGAGCACCGGGGAGCTGTTTTTT. The chain links TRBV7-2 to TRBJ2-2, with 14 positions matching TRBD2. V shed 2 bases and J 4 bases; nucleotides not matched to a gene: 3. Looked up from germline, CDR1 is SGHTA and CDR2 is FQGNSA. The CDR3 has 17 residues.

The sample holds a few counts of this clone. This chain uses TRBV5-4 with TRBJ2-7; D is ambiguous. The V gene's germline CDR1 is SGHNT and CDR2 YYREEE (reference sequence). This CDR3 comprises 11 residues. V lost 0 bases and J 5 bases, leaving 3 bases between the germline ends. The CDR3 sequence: CASSLADEQYF. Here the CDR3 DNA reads TGTGCCAGCAGCTTGGCCGACGAGCAGTACTTC.

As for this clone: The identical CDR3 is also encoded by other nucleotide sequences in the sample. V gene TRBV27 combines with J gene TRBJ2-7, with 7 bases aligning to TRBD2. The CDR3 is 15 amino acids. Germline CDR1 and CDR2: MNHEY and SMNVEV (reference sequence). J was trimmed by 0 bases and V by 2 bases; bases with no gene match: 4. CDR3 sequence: CASSLLPGGSYEQYF. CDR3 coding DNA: TGTGCCAGCAGTTTACTCCCGGGGGGCTCCTACGAGCAGTACTTC.

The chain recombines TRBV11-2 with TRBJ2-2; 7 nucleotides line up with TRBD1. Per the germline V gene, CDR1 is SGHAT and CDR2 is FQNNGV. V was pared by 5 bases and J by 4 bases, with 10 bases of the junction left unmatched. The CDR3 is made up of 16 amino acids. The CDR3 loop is CASSVLQGSSTGELFF. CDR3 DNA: TGTGCCAGCAGCGTCCTACAGGGGAGTAGCACCGGGGAGCTGTTTTTT.